This TCR beta chain is from a study of blood T cell repertoires in COVID-19. At the level of the study: There were acute and convalescent COVID-19 samples, and they came from the United States, Italy and Spain.

This CDR3 region has 14 residues. Germline V CDR1 and CDR2: GTSNPN, SVGIG (reference sequence). V was pared by 0 bases and J by 2 bases, with 8 bases between. In the original processing: Estimation of nucleated cell counts was performed using reference gene primer amplification. TCRdb keeps only in-frame clones here, not all; method: immunoSEQ multiplex PCR. V and J calls and clone size are given by that table; D and trimming were obtained from the DNA. Among around 350,000 clones, more than 85% were seen once, and the ten largest hold about 3%. The sequencing sample was made of peripheral blood. The V and J genes are TRBV30 and TRBJ2-4, with D perhaps TRBD2 (6 bases). The receptor's source is a human donor in a cohort sampled during active COVID-19. This CDR3 reads CAWSVGGSKNIQYF. As DNA, the CDR3 is TGTGCCTGGAGTGTTGGGGGGTCCAAAAACATTCAGTACTTC.